Listed here is a single T cell receptor (beta chain). Its matching antigen is unknown. Patients between 18 and 65 years old had hyperthyroidism, newly diagnosed and lasting under 2 months. The CDR3 extends over 16 amino acids. V was clipped by 2 bases and J by 6 bases, with 20 bases between them. Germline V gene sequence: CDR1 SEHNR, CDR2 FQNEAQ (reference sequence). Amplification of TCR beta CDR3 regions used RNA as the template. Initially, a first-round RT-PCR of the TCR CDR3 employed the HTBI primer set. MiXCR, applied by TCRdb to the multiplex PCR reads, yields one record per CDR3 protein. The sample lists about 400,000 distinct CDR3 sequences; about 15% were seen once. This entry is derived from a study of T cells in Graves' hyperthyroidism and ophthalmopathy. Study-wide points: Most expanded thyroid clonotypes above 0.001 recurred in blood. Model predictions of ophthalmopathy came a median approximately seven months before onset.

This sequence joins TRBV7-9 and TRBJ2-7, with D maybe TRBD1 (6 bases). What was sequenced was blood. This receptor was obtained from a woman in her thirties with Graves' hyperthyroidism. The CDR3: CASSLIQTGQMGEQYF. CDR3 DNA sequence: TGTGCCAGCAGCTTAATTCAGACAGGACAAATGGGCGAGCAGTACTTC. The full variable domain, in which reference TRBV7-9 and TRBJ2-7 provide the parts outside the CDR3, is DTGVSQNPRHKITKRGQNVTFRCDPISEHNRLYWYRQTLGQGPEFLTYFQNEAQLEKSRLLSDRFSAERPKGSFSTLEIQRTEQGDSAMYLCASSLIQTGQMGEQYFGPGTRLTVT.